This TCR beta chain was sequenced in a study of shared clonotypes between healthy human individuals (TCRdb year 2020). Looking at the study overall: Two women and three men aged 18 to 49 years were included in the cohort. For each donor, CD4 naive and CD4 memory were each given three plates, CD8 naive was given two plates, and CD8 memory was given one plate. To estimate repertoire size and how much clonotypes are shared between individuals, the study performed deep sequencing of blood TCR repertoires from a few healthy adults. Different laboratories and diverse techniques were used to prepare libraries and sequence TCR repertoires, to increase sequencing depth and limit assay-specific biases. Each donor's leukapheresis produced roughly between roughly 0.85 and 10 billion PBMCs.

Healthy HIV-negative adults with no recently reported acute infections or vaccinations were included as donors. Every donor was a Caucasian adult living in Nashville, Tennessee, USA. CD8 memory samples were composed of magnetically selected CD45RO+ cells combined with CCR7-negative CD45RA+ effector memory (TemRA) cells. After blood collection by leukapheresis, PBMCs were isolated using Ficoll-Histopaque density gradient centrifugation and then cryopreserved in the vapor phase of liquid nitrogen. Analytical flow cytometry was used to check the purity and quantity of each magnetically sorted T cell population. Genomic DNA was isolated from each sorted fraction and quantified by UV absorbance on a Nanodrop 2000c. The research as a whole found: Across a few donors, about 4.5% of naive CD4, roughly 3.3% of naive CD8, about 2% of memory CD4, and around 0.4% of memory CD8 clonotypes were shared. Sampling was limited to blood, and TCR repertoires in tissue likely differ from TCR repertoires in blood. Higher generation probabilities were observed for clonotypes shared by all four sorted-subset donors than for non-shared clonotypes. Because the study included a small number of donors, the genetic and exposure-history diversity represented was limited. Pairwise subsampling indicated that sequencing depth was expected to affect the degree of clonotype sharing among donors. Naive subsets generally had larger estimated clonotype richness than memory subsets. Even with the large sequencing depth, rarefaction of the sorted-subset datasets indicated that sequencing was incomplete.

Using the deep immunoSEQ assay, TCR CDR3 regions were amplified from genomic DNA by multiplex PCR. Genomic DNA extracted from each cell subset was distributed evenly over all wells of several immunoSEQ 96-well plates, and each plate served as one replicate. For sorted subsets, around 200 ng genomic DNA, equal to tens of thousands of T cell genomes, was loaded into each replicate PCR. The purified libraries were quantified using a Qubit 3.0 fluorometer, sized with a Bioanalyzer 2100, and then quantified again using the KAPA Library Quantification kit. Every immunoSEQ 96-well plate was sequenced on a separate single-read 150-cycle Illumina NextSeq 550 flow cell. On the authors' methods: The immunoSEQ output contained only junctional sequences without quality scores, so filtering could not match that applied to full-length reads. Sequences were annotated with PyIR, a Python wrapper for IgBLAST v1.9, using IMGT germline references to assign V/J genes and CDR3. Reads were removed for weak V/J assignments (E-value above 1e-6), missing CDR3, stop codons, out-of-frame junctions, or ambiguous translated residues. A V3J clonotype was defined by an identical inferred V gene, J gene, and CDR3 amino acid sequence. Percentage overlap between repertoires was computed as shared unique clonotypes divided by the size of the smaller repertoire. Three approaches were used to assess repertoire richness: RTK rarefaction, the Chao1 estimator, and Recon v2.1 estimates of unobserved clonotypes. Generation probabilities for all TCRbeta clonotypes obtained by the gDNA method from a handful of donors were computed using OLGA. The table comes from immuneACCESS by way of TCRdb, which keeps in-frame sequences with V and J called. Part of the clones is missing from these tables; in studies checked, under half for an unresolved V gene and the rest for unknown reasons. The V and J calls and the clone size are those of that table, but D and trimming were determined from the DNA. The sample has around 79,000 clones on record, about 61% of them singletons. Under 65% of the sample is taken by the ten largest.

About this clone: Its antigen remains unidentified. No qualities accompany the bases; no much larger clone lies one base away.

Sequencing was carried out using memory CD8+ T cells sorted from blood. Explained via the paper, the cell subset or site label denotes: CD45RO+ cells pooled with CCR7-negative TemRA cells. The TCR comes from a young man in good health.

The CDR3 is CASSQDSASVSEAFF. The sequenced DNA: TGCGCCAGCAGCCAAGATTCTGCGTCCGTCAGTGAAGCTTTCTTT. The rearrangement combines TRBV4-3 with TRBJ1-1, with the D gene not clear enough to name. V drops 0 bases and J drops 7 bases, leaving 15 bases in between. The CDR3 covers 15 residues, taking in both the cysteine and the phenylalanine. The read is trimmed to its CDR3 DNA, 45 bases read in frame from base 1. The germline V gene encodes CDR1 LGHNA and CDR2 YSLEER.